This passage covers 19 T cell receptor beta chains from one sample sequenced in a study of cytomegalovirus exposure and HLA in healthy donors. PCR employed 60 Vbeta and 13 Jbeta primers. The protocol was immunoSEQ multiplex PCR, while the TCRdb copy is restricted to in-frame clones and leaves out a portion. The data show under 250,000 clones, with 60% to 80% seen just once and approximately 1.8% held by the top ten. Sequenced sample: PBMCs. These TCRs come from a male donor in good health and CMV-seronegative.

V is TRBV5-1 and J is TRBJ2-7, with TRBD1 matching over 10 bases. Germline V gives CDR1 SGHRS, CDR2 YFSETQ. The CDR3 length is 16 residues. V lost 4 bases to trimming and J lost 8 bases; unmatched junction nucleotides: 15. In DNA, the CDR3 is TGCGCCAGCAGCGACCCTCAGTCCGGGACAGGGGTAAAGCAGTACTTC. Amino acids: CASSDPQSGTGVKQYF.

Concerning this clone: An end of the junction does not agree with germline; a read error may underlie this. The J gene is TRBJ1-6, the V gene TRBV27, with a possible D match to TRBD1 (5 bases). CDR1 and CDR2 (germline): MNHEY, SMNVEV (reference sequence). The CDR3 loop spans 15 amino acids. CDR3 residues: CASSLGTGDNSPLHF. CDR3 sequence (DNA): TGTGCCAGCAGTTTAGGTACGGGGGATAACTCACCCCTCCACTTT.

The chain employs TRBV25-1 and TRBJ2-1, with D possibly matching TRBD2 (6 bases). Trimming took 7 bases from V and 2 from J, leaving 12 bases between them. This CDR3 contains 14 residues. Germline V gene lookup returns CDR1 MGHDK and CDR2 SYGVNS. The CDR3 nucleotides are TGTGCCAGCATGGAGGGATCGCCCTACAATGAGCAGTTCTTC. It yields the protein CASMEGSPYNEQFF.

Only one count was recorded for this clone. The chain employs TRBV2 and TRBJ2-5; D possibly corresponds to TRBD2 (6 bases). This CDR3 spans 15 amino acids. CDR1 is SNHLY, CDR2 FYNNEI, per germline. Trimming stripped 6 bases from V and 7 bases from J, with 21 bases between. CDR3 residues: CASRERDGVGGTQYF. The CDR3 DNA is TGTGCCAGCAGAGAGAGGGATGGGGTCGGGGGGACCCAGTACTTC.

The genes are TRBV11-2 and TRBJ1-1; D might be TRBD1 (5 bases). The germline gives CDR1 SGHAT, CDR2 FQNNGV. Between the trimmed V and J ends, which lost 1 base and 5 bases, there was a span of 14 bases. The CDR3 length is 15 residues. As DNA, the CDR3 is TGTGCCAGCAGCTTAGTCCCGGGGGTGGGGACTGAAGCTTTCTTT. It translates to CASSLVPGVGTEAFF.

The chain has TRBV5-1 and TRBJ2-5; TRBD1 might be the D (7 bases). V lost 0 bases and J lost 4, with 10 bases in between. This CDR3 region has 14 residues. Germline V gene sequence: CDR1 SGHRS, CDR2 YFSETQ. CDR3 coding DNA: TGCGCCAGCAGCTTGGGACAGGGAGGAGAGACCCAGTACTTC. Encoded protein: CASSLGQGGETQYF.

V gene TRBV7-2 combines with J gene TRBJ2-5, with a weak D call TRBD1 (6 bases). The CDR3 covers 13 residues. With 4 bases removed from V and 4 bases from J, the gap between germline ends came to 10 bases. Germline CDR1 reads SGHTA; CDR2 reads FQGNSA. The CDR3 region is CASSSSGAETQYF. CDR3 DNA: TGTGCCAGCAGCTCTTCAGGGGCAGAGACCCAGTACTTC.

This clone was observed a few times. V usage is TRBV5-4 and J usage is TRBJ2-2, with D tentatively TRBD2 (6 bases). The V end lost 1 base, the J end lost 8 bases, and 9 bases lay between the germline ends. Per the germline V gene, CDR1 is SGHNT and CDR2 is YYREEE (reference sequence). The CDR3 is 13 amino acids. CDR3 sequence (DNA): TGTGCCAGCAGCTTGCGGGAGATGGGGGAGCTGTTTTTT. Protein product: CASSLREMGELFF.

The chain recombines TRBV7-9 with TRBJ1-2; D uncertain. Germline V gene lookup returns CDR1 SEHNR and CDR2 FQNEAQ (reference sequence). This CDR3 is 13 amino acids long. The germline V and J ends were trimmed by 8 bases and 2 bases, with 12 bases remaining between them. CDR3 coding DNA: TGTGCCAGCGATGGTCCGGGAAACTATGGCTACACCTTC. Amino acids: CASDGPGNYGYTF.

This clone was counted once. CDR3: CAWSVPGNEKLFF. The CDR3 DNA sequence: TGTGCCTGGAGTGTACCGGGGAATGAAAAACTGTTTTTT. The genes are TRBV30 and TRBJ1-4; no clear D gene. Germline V gene data show CDR1 as GTSNPN and CDR2 as SVGIG (reference sequence). The ends were cut back, 0 bases at V and 5 bases at J, with 7 bases in the middle. The CDR3 length is 13 residues.

This clone was observed a few times. The chain has TRBV25-1 and TRBJ1-1; D is undetermined. V lost 3 bases, J lost 9 bases, and 8 bases lay in between. The CDR3 length is 11 residues. Germline CDR1 and CDR2: MGHDK and SYGVNS. CDR3 in amino acids: CASSETRKAFF. The CDR3 bases are TGTGCCAGCAGTGAGACACGAAAAGCTTTCTTT.

The chain couples TRBV5-1 to TRBJ2-5, with 9 bases matching TRBD2. V lost 2 bases and J lost 4; bases outside the gene matches: 3. The CDR3 contains 14 residues. Germline V gene sequence: CDR1 SGHRS, CDR2 YFSETQ. CDR3 sequence reads: CASSLTAGGETQYF. DNA for the CDR3: TGCGCCAGCAGCTTAACAGCGGGAGGAGAGACCCAGTACTTC.

The V and J genes are TRBV6-1 and TRBJ2-5; 7 positions agree with TRBD2. The V segment lost 6 bases and the J segment 4 bases; nucleotides outside the gene matches: 8. The V gene's germline CDR1 is MNHNS and CDR2 SASEGT. This CDR3 is built from 14 residues. The CDR3 is CASRGQRGSETQYF. CDR3 nucleotides: TGTGCCAGCAGGGGGCAGCGGGGCTCAGAGACCCAGTACTTC.

The gene calls are TRBV4-2 and TRBJ1-2, with 7 nucleotides matching TRBD1. The junction had 11 bases not matched to a gene; V was cut back by 0 bases and J by 7 bases. Germline V gene data show CDR1 as LGHNA and CDR2 as YNFKEQ. There are 16 residues in the CDR3. CDR3 region: CASSQDPGEDRAGYTF. The CDR3 DNA reads TGTGCCAGCAGCCAAGATCCCGGTGAAGACAGGGCTGGCTACACCTTC.

The chain recombines TRBV19 with TRBJ2-7; TRBD1 agrees at 10 bases. Germline assignment: CDR1 LNHDA and CDR2 SQIVND (reference sequence). This CDR3 has 17 amino acids. The V and J ends lost 4 bases and 2 bases, in that order; junction bases with no gene match: 11. The CDR3 reads CASSSPPGTGVTYEQYF. The CDR3 region has the DNA TGTGCCAGTAGTAGTCCTCCCGGGACAGGGGTGACCTACGAGCAGTACTTC.

The J gene is TRBJ2-7, the V gene TRBV11-1; 11 bases are shared with TRBD2. The V gene end was trimmed by 5 bases and the J gene end by 3 bases; junction bases not matched to a gene: 9. There are 16 residues in the CDR3. Per germline, CDR1 SGHAT and CDR2 FQDESV (reference sequence). The CDR3 coding sequence is TGTGCCAGCAGCCGTGCTTCTGGACTAGCGGGCTACGAGCAGTACTTC. Translating gives CASSRASGLAGYEQYF.

This rearrangement joins TRBV7-3 to TRBJ2-7; TRBD2 agrees at 13 bases. This CDR3 region has 16 residues. Germline V gene sequence: CDR1 SGHTA, CDR2 FQGTGA. Trimming took 2 bases from V and 2 from J; bases not matched to a gene: 3. DNA of the CDR3: TGTGCCAGCAGCTTAGGGGGGACTAGCGGGACCTACGAGCAGTACTTC. It specifies CASSLGGTSGTYEQYF.

The chain joins TRBV9 to TRBJ2-5; 7 nucleotides agree with TRBD2. The CDR3 spans 17 residues. CDR1 and CDR2 (germline): SGDLS, YYNGEE. The junction had 17 bases not matched to a gene; V was cut back by 4 bases and J by 5 bases. The DNA of the CDR3 is TGTGCCAGCAGCCATCACCCTAGCGGAGAAACCAGGGAGACCCAGTACTTC. Encoded protein: CASSHHPSGETRETQYF.

The V and J genes are TRBV4-3 and TRBJ2-3; 9 bases align to TRBD1. CDR3 length equals 17 residues. The V and J ends lost 4 bases and 4 bases, in that order; junction bases with no gene match: 12. CDR1 and CDR2 (germline): LGHNA, YSLEER. The DNA for the CDR3 is TGCGCCAGCAGCCCCTTAAATACAGGGGGCGTCGCAGATACGCAGTATTTT. Its protein product is CASSPLNTGGVADTQYF.